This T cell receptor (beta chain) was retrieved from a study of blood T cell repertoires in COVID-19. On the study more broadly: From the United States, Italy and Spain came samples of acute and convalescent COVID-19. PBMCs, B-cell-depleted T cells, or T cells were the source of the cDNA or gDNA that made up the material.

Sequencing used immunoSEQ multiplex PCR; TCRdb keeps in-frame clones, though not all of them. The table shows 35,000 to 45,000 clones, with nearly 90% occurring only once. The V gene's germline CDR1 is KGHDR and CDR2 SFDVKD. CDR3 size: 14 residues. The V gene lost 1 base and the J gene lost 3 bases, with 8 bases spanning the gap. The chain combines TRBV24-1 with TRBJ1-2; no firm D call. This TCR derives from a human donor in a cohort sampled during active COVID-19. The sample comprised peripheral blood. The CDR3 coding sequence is TGTGCCACCAGTGATTTTTTGTCGGACTATGGCTACACCTTC. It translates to CATSDFLSDYGYTF.